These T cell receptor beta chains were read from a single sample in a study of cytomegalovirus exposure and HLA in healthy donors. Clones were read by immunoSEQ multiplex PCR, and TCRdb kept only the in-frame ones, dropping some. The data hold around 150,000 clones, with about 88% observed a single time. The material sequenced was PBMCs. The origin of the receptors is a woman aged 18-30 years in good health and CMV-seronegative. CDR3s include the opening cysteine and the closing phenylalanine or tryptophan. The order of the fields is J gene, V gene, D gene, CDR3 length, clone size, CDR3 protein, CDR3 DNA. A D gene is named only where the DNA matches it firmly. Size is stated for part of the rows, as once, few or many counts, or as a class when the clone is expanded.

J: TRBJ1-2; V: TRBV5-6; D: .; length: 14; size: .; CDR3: CASSLVDRNYGYTF; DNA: TGTGCCAGCAGCTTGGTAGACAGGAACTATGGCTACACCTTC
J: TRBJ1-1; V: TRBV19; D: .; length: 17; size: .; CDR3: CASSIGSSLVWNTEAFF; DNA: TGTGCCAGTAGTATCGGGTCCTCCCTTGTCTGGAACACTGAAGCTTTCTTT
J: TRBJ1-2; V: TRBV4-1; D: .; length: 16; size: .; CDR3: CASSQDFRGSNYGYTF; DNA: TGCGCCAGCAGCCAAGATTTCAGAGGTTCCAACTATGGCTACACCTTC
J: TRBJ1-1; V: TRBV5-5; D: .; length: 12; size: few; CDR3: CASSRDRTEAFF; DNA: TGTGCCAGCAGCCGAGACAGGACGGAAGCTTTCTTT
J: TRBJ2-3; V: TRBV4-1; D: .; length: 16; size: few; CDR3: CASSQGASPQIDTQYF; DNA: TGCGCCAGCAGCCAAGGGGCTAGCCCCCAGATAGATACGCAGTATTTT
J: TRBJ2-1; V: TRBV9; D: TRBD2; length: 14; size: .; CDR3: CASSPIAGGYEQFF; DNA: TGTGCCAGCAGCCCTATAGCGGGAGGTTATGAGCAGTTCTTC
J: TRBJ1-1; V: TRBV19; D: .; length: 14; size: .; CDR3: CASRPGHLNTEAFF; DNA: TGTGCCAGTAGGCCGGGACACCTGAACACTGAAGCTTTCTTT
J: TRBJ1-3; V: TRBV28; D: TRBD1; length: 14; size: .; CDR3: CASSIDRVPNTIYF; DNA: TGTGCCAGCAGTATCGACAGGGTCCCAAACACCATATATTTT
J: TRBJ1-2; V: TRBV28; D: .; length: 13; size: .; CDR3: CASRIQVPYGYTF; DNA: TGTGCCAGCAGGATACAGGTTCCCTATGGCTACACCTTC
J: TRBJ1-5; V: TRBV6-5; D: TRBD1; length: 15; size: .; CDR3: CASSYSGTGLSPQHF; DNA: TGTGCCAGCAGTTACTCGGGGACAGGCCTTTCGCCCCAGCATTTT
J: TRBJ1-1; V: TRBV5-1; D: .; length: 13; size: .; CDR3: CASSLARNTEAFF; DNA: TGCGCCAGCAGCTTGGCCCGGAACACTGAAGCTTTCTTT